This entry lists 19 T cell receptor beta chains sequenced from one sample in a study of control samples from healthy donors and cancer patients. TCRdb's copy holds only in-frame clones and misses some; the assay was immunoSEQ multiplex PCR. The table records some 220,000 clones, roughly 94% of them present only once. Material: blood. Receptor source: a man aged 50 to 59 in good health.

This rearrangement joins TRBV6-4 to TRBJ2-1; 10 bases fit TRBD2. This CDR3 contains 16 residues. With V trimmed by 5 bases and J by 9 bases, 13 bases remained unmatched. The germline gives CDR1 MRHNA, CDR2 SNTAGT. In DNA, the CDR3 is TGTGCCAGCAGTTTCCTAGCGGGGGCCGTAATTGCTGAGCAGTTCTTC. Its translation: CASSFLAGAVIAEQFF.

The V call is TRBV28, the J call TRBJ1-6, with D perhaps TRBD1 (5 bases). Trimming removed 2 bases from V and 11 bases from J, with 19 bases in between. The germline V gene encodes CDR1 MDHEN and CDR2 SYDVKM. This CDR3 spans 16 amino acids. CDR3 amino acids: CASSLGGGGRVAPLHF. DNA for the CDR3: TGTGCCAGCAGTTTAGGGGGGGGAGGGAGGGTGGCACCCCTCCACTTT.

This clone was picked up a small number of times. This chain's CDR3 is CASTPTGGKNEQYF. CDR3 nucleotides: TGTGCCAGCACCCCGACAGGGGGTAAGAACGAGCAGTACTTC. The rearrangement joins TRBV28 to TRBJ2-7, with 9 bases matching TRBD1. Germline V gene data show CDR1 as MDHEN and CDR2 as SYDVKM. The V segment lost 7 bases and the J segment 5 bases; nucleotides outside the gene matches: 9. The CDR3 covers 14 residues.

This sequence joins TRBV3-1 (or the pseudogene TRBV3-2) and TRBJ2-7; D is unresolved. The CDR3 spans 15 residues. Deletions cut 3 bases from V and 1 base from J, with 13 bases between. Germline-derived CDR1 and CDR2 are LGHDT and YNNKEL (reference sequence). The chain's CDR3 is CASSQGKWLSYEQYF. In DNA, the CDR3 is TGTGCCAGCAGCCAGGGGAAGTGGTTATCCTACGAGCAGTACTTC.

This chain joins TRBV7-2 and TRBJ2-3; D is uncertain. V lost 4 bases and J 2 bases, leaving 7 bases between the germline ends. The V gene's germline CDR1 is SGHTA and CDR2 FQGNSA. The CDR3 is 13 residues long. The chain's CDR3 is CASSSDPTDTQYF. As DNA, the CDR3 is TGTGCCAGCAGCTCGGACCCCACAGATACGCAGTATTTT.

This chain connects TRBV2 to TRBJ1-4; 7 nucleotides agree with TRBD1. The CDR3 length is 17 residues. Trimming removed 5 bases from V and 8 bases from J; junction bases left unmatched: 17. Germline CDR1 is SNHLY and CDR2 is FYNNEI. CDR3 DNA sequence: TGTGCCAGCAGTATGACAGGGCCCTCCGGGGTAGGAGAAAAACTGTTTTTT. It codes for CASSMTGPSGVGEKLFF.

The gene calls are TRBV10-2 and TRBJ2-3; the D gene is possibly TRBD2 (5 bases). V was cut by 7 bases and J by 0 bases, with 11 bases left in between. Per germline, CDR1 WSHSY and CDR2 SAAADI. This CDR3 contains 14 residues. For the CDR3, the DNA is TGCGCCAGCAAAAGCGGACTTAGCACAGATACGCAGTATTTT. Translation: CASKSGLSTDTQYF.

This chain connects TRBV27 to TRBJ2-7; 10 bases fit TRBD1. The germline CDR1 and CDR2 sequences are MNHEY and SMNVEV (reference sequence). The CDR3 runs to 15 residues. V was clipped by 6 bases and J by 0 bases; unmatched bases: 5. The CDR3 region is CASSRGQGSSYEQYV. As DNA, the CDR3 is TGTGCCAGCAGCCGGGGACAGGGGAGCTCCTACGAGCAGTACGTC.

V is TRBV19 and J is TRBJ1-5, with D possibly TRBD1 on 6 matching bases. Trimming shortened V by 0 bases and J by 5 bases, and 14 bases separated the two germline ends. Germline values: CDR1 LNHDA, CDR2 SQIVND (reference sequence). The CDR3 totals 16 residues. Here the CDR3 DNA reads TGTGCCAGTAGTATAGAGGCAACAGGGCAATATCAGCCCCAGCATTTT. The encoded protein is CASSIEATGQYQPQHF. The full variable domain, rest sourced from reference TRBV19 and TRBJ1-5, is DGGITQSPKYLFRKEGQNVTLSCEQNLNHDAMYWYRQDPGQGLRLIYYSQIVNDFQKGDIAEGYSVSREKKESFPLTVTSAQKNPTAFYLCASSIEATGQYQPQHFGDGTRLSIL.

This clone has only one observation. The V call is TRBV7-9, the J call TRBJ1-1, with D unresolved. The CDR3 spans 11 residues. The germline V gene encodes CDR1 SEHNR and CDR2 FQNEAQ (reference sequence). Trimming took 2 bases from V and 6 from J, leaving 4 bases between them. This chain's CDR3 is CASSLSPEAFF. The CDR3 DNA is TGTGCCAGCAGCTTATCCCCTGAAGCTTTCTTT.

V gene TRBV27 combines with J gene TRBJ1-1; the D is unclear. The CDR3 covers 15 residues. Germline V lookup: CDR1 MNHEY, CDR2 SMNVEV (reference sequence). Trimming removed 6 bases from V and 0 bases from J, with 14 bases in between. CDR3 residues: CASSPLPVLNTEAFF. CDR3 DNA sequence: TGTGCCAGCAGCCCACTCCCAGTTCTGAACACTGAAGCTTTCTTT.

This rearrangement joins TRBV20-1 to TRBJ2-7, with a tentative D call TRBD1 (6 bases). Trimming took off 5 bases at V and 7 bases at J, with 12 bases between the two ends. Germline V gene sequence: CDR1 DFQATT, CDR2 SNEGSKA (reference sequence). The CDR3 covers 11 residues. CDR3 loop: CSARGQLEQYF. The CDR3 bases are TGCAGTGCTCGTGGACAGCTAGAGCAGTACTTC.

V usage is TRBV3-1 (or the pseudogene TRBV3-2) and J usage is TRBJ2-3; 10 bases map to TRBD2. V was clipped by 8 bases and J by 2 bases; unmatched bases: 7. The germline CDR1 and CDR2 sequences are LGHDT and YNNKEL (reference sequence). There are 15 residues in the CDR3. CDR3 nucleotide sequence: TGTGCCAGCGGAGTTAGCGGGGGGCCCACAGATACGCAGTATTTT. Its translation is CASGVSGGPTDTQYF.

With respect to this clone: This sample includes further DNA sequences coding for the same CDR3. This chain joins TRBV7-2 and TRBJ2-7, with D possibly matching TRBD2 (5 bases). The germline CDR1 and CDR2 sequences are SGHTA and FQGNSA. This CDR3 contains 14 residues. Trimming removed 1 base from V and 1 base from J, with 8 bases in between. For the CDR3, the DNA is TGTGCCAGCAGCTTAGGAGGGAAGTCCTACGAGCAGTACTTC. Translating it yields CASSLGGKSYEQYF. Full variable domain (outside the CDR3, taken from reference TRBV7-2 and TRBJ2-7): GAGVSQSPSNKVTEKGKDVELRCDPISGHTALYWYRQSLGQGLEFLIYFQGNSAPDKSGLPSDRFSAERTGGSVSTLTIQRTQQEDSAVYLCASSLGGKSYEQYFGPGTRLTVT.

The chain employs TRBV24-1 and TRBJ1-5, with 10 bases identical to TRBD1. The CDR3 runs to 16 residues. V was clipped by 4 bases and J by 6 bases; unmatched bases: 8. Germline lookup yields CDR1 KGHDR and CDR2 SFDVKD. The CDR3 sequence is CATSDSTGGASQPQHF. CDR3 nucleotides: TGTGCCACCAGTGACTCGACAGGGGGCGCATCTCAGCCCCAGCATTTT.

The chain employs TRBV24-1 and TRBJ1-2, with D perhaps matching TRBD1 (5 bases). V gave up 5 bases and J gave up 8 bases, with 8 bases separating them. The CDR3 length is 11 residues. CDR1 is KGHDR and CDR2 is SFDVKD in the germline V gene. The CDR3 here is CATSGGEGYTF. The DNA for the CDR3 is TGTGCCACCAGTGGAGGGGAAGGCTACACCTTC.

This rearrangement joins TRBV28 to TRBJ2-1; 8 nucleotides align to TRBD2. This CDR3 contains 14 residues. V lost 8 bases and J lost 4; bases outside the gene matches: 7. Germline-derived CDR1 and CDR2 are MDHEN and SYDVKM. CDR3 sequence reads: CASGRAGGYNEQFF. The CDR3 region has the DNA TGTGCCAGCGGGCGGGCGGGGGGTTACAATGAGCAGTTCTTC.

The chain carries TRBV5-6 and TRBJ1-1; D gene ambiguous. CDR1 SGHDT and CDR2 YYEEEE come from the germline V gene. The CDR3 is 14 residues long. V was pared by 2 bases and J by 2 bases, with 10 bases between. The CDR3 coding sequence is TGTGCCAGCAGCTTTTTGGGCCCAAACACTGAAGCTTTCTTT. It translates to CASSFLGPNTEAFF. Full variable domain (missing parts from reference TRBV5-6 and TRBJ1-1): DAGVTQSPTHLIKTRGQQVTLRCSPKSGHDTVSWYQQALGQGPQFIFQYYEEEERQRGNFPDRFSGHQFPNYSSELNVNALLLGDSALYLCASSFLGPNTEAFFGQGTRLTVV.

V usage is TRBV2 and J usage is TRBJ2-5; tentatively, D is TRBD1 (6 bases). This CDR3 region has 19 residues. V was clipped by 5 bases and J by 3 bases, with 28 bases between them. The germline gives CDR1 SNHLY, CDR2 FYNNEI. CDR3 bases: TGTGCCAGCAGTCCCCAAGGCGCGGTTTGGGACAAGGGAAAAGAGACCCAGTACTTC. It specifies CASSPQGAVWDKGKETQYF.